Following are 32 T cell receptor beta chains from one sample sequenced in a study of T cells in Graves' hyperthyroidism and ophthalmopathy. TCR beta CDR3 regions were amplified from RNA. TCR CDR3 underwent first-round RT-PCR with the HTBI primer set. TCRdb redid the calling of the multiplex PCR reads with MiXCR, one entry per CDR3 protein. The table shows some 600,000 distinct CDR3 sequences, with more than 45% occurring only once. Sequencing was performed on peripheral blood or thyroid tissue (not recorded which). These receptors were obtained from a woman aged 18-35 years with Graves' hyperthyroidism.

This chain joins TRBV29-1 and TRBJ1-2; D perhaps matches TRBD1 (6 bases). Germline CDR1 SQVTM, CDR2 ANQGSEA. V was shortened by 2 bases and J by 8 bases, with 18 bases between the two germline ends. CDR3 size: 14 residues. The CDR3 nucleotides read TGCAGCGTTGAATCCCCGGGCAGGGGAAACGGCTACACCTTC. Encoded protein: CSVESPGRGNGYTF.

The chain couples TRBV7-2 to TRBJ2-5, with 10 bases fitting TRBD1. CDR1 is SGHTA, CDR2 FQGNSA, per germline. The CDR3 runs 16 residues. Losses at the gene ends were 2 bases for V and 5 bases for J; bases not matched to a gene: 8. The CDR3 region is CASSLFGTGDGETQYF. The DNA of the CDR3 is TGTGCCAGCAGCTTATTCGGGACAGGGGATGGGGAGACCCAGTACTTC.

This rearrangement joins TRBV29-1 to TRBJ1-2; perhaps TRBD1 as D (5 bases). CDR3 length: 14 amino acids. Germline V gene lookup returns CDR1 SQVTM and CDR2 ANQGSEA. Trimming took 8 bases from V and 0 from J, leaving 16 bases between them. CDR3 loop: CSTSWDGANYGYTF. For the CDR3, the DNA is TGCAGCACCTCGTGGGACGGAGCTAACTATGGCTACACCTTC.

This clonotype turned up a few times. Given a much more abundant clone one base away, this may be a read error. This chain uses TRBV9 with TRBJ1-1; D unclear. The CDR3 contains 13 residues. Germline CDR1 reads SGDLS; CDR2 reads YYNGEE. V was clipped by 0 bases and J by 4 bases, with 7 bases between them. This CDR3 is CASSVEASTEAFF. CDR3 nucleotides: TGTGCCAGCAGCGTAGAGGCGAGCACTGAAGCTTTCTTT. The complete variable domain, with remaining parts taken from reference TRBV9 and TRBJ1-1, reads DSGVTQTPKHLITATGQRVTLRCSPRSGDLSVYWYQQSLDQGLQFLIQYYNGEERAKGNILERFSAQQFPDLHSELNLSSLELGDSALYFCASSVEASTEAFFGQGTRLTVV.

This rearrangement joins TRBV6-1 to TRBJ1-1; tentatively, D is TRBD1 (5 bases). The V and J ends lost 7 bases and 1 base respectively, with 31 bases between them. CDR1 and CDR2 (germline): MNHNS, SASEGT. There are 20 residues in the CDR3. The CDR3, as DNA: TGTGCCAGCAACCCCGCGTGGAGGGGCAGGGTGTTTTCCGCGAACACTGAAGCTTTCTTT. Translation gives CASNPAWRGRVFSANTEAFF.

The CDR3 sequence is CASSRILAGEQYF. The CDR3 region has the DNA TGTGCCAGCAGCCGGATACTAGCGGGTGAGCAGTACTTC. The chain couples TRBV11-2 to TRBJ2-7; 9 nucleotides line up with TRBD2. V gave up 5 bases and J gave up 7 bases; unmatched junction bases: 6. CDR3 length equals 13 residues. CDR1 and CDR2 (germline): SGHAT, FQNNGV.

The chain recombines TRBV2 with TRBJ2-2; 9 positions match TRBD1. The length of the CDR3 is 14 residues. Germline trimming cut 6 bases from V and 3 bases from J; bases unmatched to any gene: 2. In germline, CDR1 is SNHLY, CDR2 FYNNEI. CDR3 coding DNA: TGTGCCAGCAGGTGGACAGGGGACACCGGGGAGCTGTTTTTT. This translates into CASRWTGDTGELFF.

This clonotype was observed a few times. The V gene is TRBV5-5, the J gene TRBJ1-4; TRBD1 might be the D (5 bases). Germline CDR1 and CDR2: SGHKS and YYEKEE (reference sequence). This CDR3 spans 15 amino acids. The V and J ends lost 4 bases and 11 bases respectively, with 21 bases between them. The CDR3 DNA reads TGTGCCAGCAGCCAAGATCAGGCAGGGACCGGGAAACTGTTTTTT. Translation gives CASSQDQAGTGKLFF.

The V and J genes are TRBV25-1 and TRBJ1-1; no definite D call. The CDR3 is 14 amino acids. Germline V gene data show CDR1 as MGHDK and CDR2 as SYGVNS. Between the trimmed V and J ends, which lost 8 bases and 3 bases, there was a span of 16 bases. DNA for the CDR3: TGTGCCAGCTACCGGGAAGACGCTTACACTGAAGCTTTCTTT. Translated, it gives CASYREDAYTEAFF.

The sample holds a few counts of this clonotype. The rearrangement joins TRBV11-3 to TRBJ2-7, with D unclear. This CDR3 has 15 amino acids. CDR1 is SGHNT, CDR2 YENEEA, per germline. V was trimmed by 0 bases and J by 0 bases, leaving 9 bases between them. CDR3 nucleotide sequence: TGTGCCAGCAGCTTAGAAGGCTCAAGCTCCTACGAGCAGTACTTC. It codes for CASSLEGSSSYEQYF.

This clonotype was recorded a few times. This chain joins TRBV2 and TRBJ2-3; 7 bases match TRBD2. The CDR3 length is 12 residues. CDR1 and CDR2 from the germline V gene are SNHLY and FYNNEI. Trimming removed 3 bases from V and 8 bases from J; junction bases left unmatched: 2. DNA for the CDR3: TGTGCCAGCAGTGAGGGGGGGGGTACGCAGTATTTT. It translates to CASSEGGGTQYF.

This clonotype was picked up a small number of times. The chain employs TRBV7-9 and TRBJ2-7; 7 bases agree with TRBD2. With 1 base clipped from V and 4 bases from J, the junction kept 10 bases outside the gene matches. Germline V gene lookup returns CDR1 SEHNR and CDR2 FQNEAQ (reference sequence). The CDR3 is 16 residues long. The CDR3 sequence: CASSLVTAGTIYEQYF. In DNA, the CDR3 is TGTGCCAGCAGCTTAGTAACGGCAGGGACTATTTACGAGCAGTACTTC.

This chain links TRBV29-1 with TRBJ1-6; 7 bases agree with TRBD1. CDR3 length: 13 residues. Looked up from germline, CDR1 is SQVTM and CDR2 is ANQGSEA. V shed 7 bases and J 7 bases; nucleotides not matched to a gene: 7. The CDR3 region is CSAAGTENSPLHF. CDR3 coding DNA: TGCAGCGCAGCCGGGACAGAGAATTCACCCCTCCACTTT.

To note about this clonotype: One base away lies a much larger clone, so this may be a sequencing read error. V is TRBV12-3 or TRBV12-4 and J is TRBJ1-4, with D perhaps matching TRBD1 (6 bases). V was pared by 7 bases and J by 8 bases, with 11 bases between. This CDR3 comprises 12 residues. For the CDR3, the DNA is TGTGCCAGCAATGCGGGGGGCGAAAAACTGTTTTTT. This gives the protein CASNAGGEKLFF.

Remarks on this clonotype: Just one base apart from a much larger clone, this may be a read error. The CDR3 reads CASRPDTEAFF. The CDR3 DNA sequence: TGTGCCAGCAGGCCGGACACTGAAGCTTTCTTT. The V gene is TRBV2, the J gene TRBJ1-1; D unresolved. The germline V gene has CDR1 SNHLY and CDR2 FYNNEI. The CDR3 has 11 residues. Trimming pared 6 bases from V and 3 bases from J, leaving 5 bases between.

Comments on this clonotype: This may come from a read error, since a much larger clone is one base off. The CDR3 DNA is TGTGCCATCAGTGAGGTTGGTGGCTACACATTC. Protein: CAISEVGGYTF. The rearrangement links TRBV25-1 to TRBJ1-2; D is uncertain. Looked up from germline, CDR1 is MGHDK and CDR2 is SYGVNS. The CDR3 has 11 residues.

This clonotype was counted a single time. The gene calls are TRBV5-1 and TRBJ2-2; D gene unclear. The CDR3 is 14 amino acids. Germline V gene data show CDR1 as SGHRS and CDR2 as YFSETQ. Between the trimmed V and J ends, which lost 6 bases and 2 bases, there was a span of 11 bases. CDR3 coding DNA: TGCGCCAGCATGCTGCTTCCAAACACCGGGGAGCTGTTTTTT. Residues: CASMLLPNTGELFF.

The sample holds many counts of this clonotype. The chain joins TRBV10-3 to TRBJ2-5, with D tentatively TRBD1 (6 bases). Trimming took off 6 bases at V and 0 bases at J, with 8 bases between the two ends. Germline V CDR1 and CDR2: ENHRY, SYGVKD. This CDR3 spans 13 amino acids. The CDR3 DNA follows: TGTGCCATCAGCTGGGACAACCAAGAGACCCAGTACTTC. Its translation: CAISWDNQETQYF.

This chain connects TRBV25-1 to TRBJ1-6, with D maybe TRBD1 (6 bases). V lost 6 bases to trimming and J lost 10 bases, with 13 bases between them. The CDR3 loop spans 13 amino acids. CDR1 and CDR2 from the germline V gene are MGHDK and SYGVNS. CDR3 in DNA: TGTGCCAGCAGACCTACCGGGGGCTCACCCCTCCACTTT. It yields the protein CASRPTGGSPLHF.

This clonotype was observed at least ten times. The chain employs TRBV7-9 and TRBJ1-2, with 8 bases aligning to TRBD1. CDR3 length: 15 amino acids. J gave up 4 bases and V 0 bases, and 4 bases lay outside the gene matches. Germline V gene lookup returns CDR1 SEHNR and CDR2 FQNEAQ (reference sequence). CDR3 sequence: CASSLADREIYGYTF. The CDR3 DNA reads TGTGCCAGCAGCTTAGCGGACAGGGAGATCTATGGCTACACCTTC.

This clonotype was counted a few times. The chain recombines TRBV24-1 with TRBJ1-2, with D possibly TRBD1 on 5 matching bases. Germline V lookup: CDR1 KGHDR, CDR2 SFDVKD. Trimming cost V 2 bases and J 8 bases, with 17 bases left between them. The CDR3 runs 15 residues. CDR3 region: CATSDSDRGAGGYTF. The CDR3 DNA follows: TGTGCCACCAGTGATTCGGATAGGGGCGCGGGAGGCTACACCTTC.

This chain links TRBV7-9 with TRBJ2-7, with D perhaps given as TRBD1 or TRBD2 (6 bases each). CDR3 length equals 13 residues. CDR1 SEHNR and CDR2 FQNEAQ come from the germline V gene (reference sequence). V lost 5 bases and J 8 bases, leaving 16 bases between the germline ends. CDR3 nucleotide sequence: TGTGCCAGCAGCCTCGAGGGGGGCAGACAGCAGTACTTC. Protein product: CASSLEGGRQQYF.

Ten or more counts support this clonotype. V is TRBV6-5 and J is TRBJ2-5; 7 nucleotides align to TRBD1. CDR3 length: 14 residues. V gave up 6 bases and J gave up 6 bases; unmatched junction bases: 10. Germline V gene lookup returns CDR1 MNHEY and CDR2 SVGAGI. Here the CDR3 DNA reads TGTGCCAGCAGCCCCGGGACAGTACTTAAGACCCAGTACTTC. Encoded protein: CASSPGTVLKTQYF.

The chain has TRBV29-1 and TRBJ1-1; D remains ambiguous. Germline CDR1 is SQVTM and CDR2 is ANQGSEA. With 6 bases removed from V and 3 bases from J, the gap between germline ends came to 20 bases. CDR3 length: 15 residues. CDR3 in DNA: TGCAGCGTCCCCAACCCGATCTATGGCTACACTGAAGCTTTCTTT. It specifies CSVPNPIYGYTEAFF.

This clonotype has a count of ten or more. This sequence joins TRBV20-1 and TRBJ2-7; 15 bases agree with TRBD2. Unmatched junction bases numbered 4, after V lost 3 bases and J lost 4 bases. The length of the CDR3 is 15 residues. The V gene's germline CDR1 is DFQATT and CDR2 SNEGSKA (reference sequence). CDR3 in amino acids: CSARAGLAGGYEQYF. Here the CDR3 DNA reads TGCAGTGCTAGGGCGGGACTAGCGGGAGGTTACGAGCAGTACTTC.

The chain joins TRBV25-1 to TRBJ1-3, with D unclear. This CDR3 has 16 residues. In germline, CDR1 is MGHDK, CDR2 SYGVNS. Trimming cost V 6 bases and J 4 bases, with 19 bases left between them. The CDR3 DNA reads TGTGCCAGCAGGCCGACGTACAGTATCTCAGGAAACACCATATATTTT. The encoded protein is CASRPTYSISGNTIYF.

The chain recombines TRBV24-1 with TRBJ2-3, with D perhaps assigned TRBD1 or TRBD2 (5 bases each). Trimming left V 5 bases short and J 0 bases short, with 17 bases between. This CDR3 comprises 17 residues. CDR1 and CDR2 from the germline V gene are KGHDR and SFDVKD. The CDR3 here is CATSAGPTKLSTDTQYF. CDR3 sequence (DNA): TGTGCCACCAGTGCGGGACCGACAAAGCTTAGCACAGATACGCAGTATTTT.

With regard to this clonotype: Being one base from a much bigger clone, this may be a read error. This chain uses TRBV11-1 with TRBJ2-7, with 12 bases that match TRBD1. Per the germline V gene, CDR1 is SGHAT and CDR2 is FQDESV (reference sequence). This CDR3 spans 18 amino acids. CDR3 nucleotides: TGTGCCACCAGTGACTCCGGGACAGGGGGCCGTTACTCCCACGAGCAGTACTTC. Protein: CATSDSGTGGRYSHEQYF.

This clonotype was found a few times. The chain joins TRBV7-6 to TRBJ2-7, with unresolved D. CDR3 length: 13 residues. Germline V gives CDR1 SGHVS, CDR2 FNYEAQ. V was cut by 9 bases and J by 5 bases, with 17 bases left in between. CDR3 residues: CASPPCPLHEQYF. CDR3 sequence (DNA): TGTGCCAGTCCGCCCTGCCCCTTACACGAGCAGTACTTC.

This clonotype was picked up many times. The chain couples TRBV7-8 to TRBJ1-3, with TRBD1 identical over 10 bases. There are 14 residues in the CDR3. Germline V gene data show CDR1 as SGHVS and CDR2 as FQNEAQ. The trim removed 5 bases at V and 8 bases at J, leaving 6 bases unmatched. This chain's CDR3 is CASSLTGTGDTIYF. CDR3 nucleotide sequence: TGTGCCAGCAGCCTAACCGGGACAGGGGACACCATATATTTT.

This clonotype was seen at least ten times. This chain joins TRBV10-3 and TRBJ2-2; 9 bases match TRBD1. After removal of 6 bases from V and 5 bases from J, the junction contained 1 base not matched to a gene. CDR3 size: 13 residues. CDR1 is ENHRY, CDR2 SYGVKD, per germline. The CDR3 DNA is TGTGCCATCAGAGGACAGGGGACCGGGGAGCTGTTTTTT. Its translation: CAIRGQGTGELFF.

This clonotype was seen at least ten times. The chain uses TRBV7-9 and TRBJ2-5, with D tentatively TRBD1 (6 bases). Trimming left V 5 bases short and J 5 bases short, with 21 bases between. CDR1 and CDR2 from the germline V gene are SEHNR and FQNEAQ (reference sequence). The CDR3 extends over 16 amino acids. The CDR3 DNA reads TGTGCCAGCAGCGCCTACAGGCGACAGGCGGACGAGACCCAGTACTTC. Its protein product is CASSAYRRQADETQYF.